This T cell receptor (beta chain) was identified during a study of T cell responses to AZD1222 COVID-19 vaccine. Study context: Samples with a second dose at about 4 or about 12 weeks were pooled together.

The study, taken as a whole, reports: Just 5 or 6 AZD1222 recipients tested seropositive at baseline.

This table comes from immunoSEQ multiplex PCR, and its TCRdb copy is limited to in-frame clones, with some not included. The top ten clones hold approximately 4.8% of a sample with about 160,000 clones, 75% to 95% of them seen once. CDR1 and CDR2 from the germline V gene are LGHDT and YNNKEL (reference sequence). The CDR3 totals 14 residues. Trimming removed 1 base at V and 5 bases at J, with 11 bases between. In regard to this clone: Its antigen is undetermined.

This TCR derives from an adult in good health. Sequenced material: peripheral blood, taken on day 0 of AZD1222 vaccination. The rearrangement links TRBV3-1 (or the pseudogene TRBV3-2) to TRBJ1-1; a weak D match, TRBD1 (5 bases). The CDR3 DNA follows: TGTGCCAGCAGCCAAGGAGCGGGGCTTACTGAAGCTTTCTTT. This translates into CASSQGAGLTEAFF.